These 24 T cell receptor beta chains originate from one sample sequenced in a study of identical twins. Via MiXCR, TCRdb re-called the 5' RACE reads, giving one row per CDR3 protein. The data show roughly 630,000 distinct CDR3 sequences, around 7.5% seen once. The same specimen was also included in a second study, on yellow fever vaccine responses in identical twins.

The sequenced sample was PBMCs. Source of these receptors: a woman between 18 and 29 years old in good health.

The rearrangement links TRBV5-1 to TRBJ1-1, with TRBD1 identical over 7 bases. Trimming at V came to 0 bases and at J to 8 bases, leaving 4 bases not matched to a gene. Germline V gene data show CDR1 as SGHRS and CDR2 as YFSETQ. The CDR3 loop spans 13 amino acids. The CDR3, as DNA: TGCGCCAGCAGCTTGGGTGTACAGGGGGAAGCTTTCTTT. Amino acid sequence: CASSLGVQGEAFF.

This clonotype was recorded at least ten times. The chain couples TRBV25-1 to TRBJ1-1; D gene ambiguous. Trimming cost V 5 bases and J 9 bases, with 13 bases left between them. There are 12 residues in the CDR3. Germline loops: CDR1 MGHDK, CDR2 SYGVNS. The chain's CDR3 is CASSYGREKAFF. The CDR3, as DNA: TGTGCCAGCAGTTACGGACGGGAAAAAGCTTTCTTT.

The rearrangement joins TRBV12-3 or TRBV12-4 to TRBJ1-2; D unclear. V lost 3 bases and J lost 4, with 12 bases in between. The length of the CDR3 is 14 residues. CDR3 nucleotide sequence: TGTGCCAGCAGTTTGGGAGGTGAACTCTATGGCTACACCTTC. Translated, it gives CASSLGGELYGYTF.

This clonotype was seen more than once but under ten times. V gene TRBV28 combines with J gene TRBJ1-1; D may be TRBD1 (5 bases). Germline V gene sequence: CDR1 MDHEN, CDR2 SYDVKM. There are 12 residues in the CDR3. V lost 6 bases, J lost 8 bases, and 13 bases lay in between. The CDR3 spells CASRGTALEAFF. The CDR3 DNA follows: TGTGCCAGCAGAGGGACGGCTCTAGAAGCTTTCTTT.

This clonotype was counted at least ten times. This chain joins TRBV10-3 and TRBJ2-3; TRBD2 matches at 9 bases. Germline CDR1 ENHRY, CDR2 SYGVKD. The CDR3 runs 15 residues. J lost 4 bases, V lost 9 bases, and 11 bases had no gene match. The CDR3 nucleotides read TGTGCCATTCTAGCGGGACTCGGTAGTGCAGATACGCAGTATTTT. Translation gives CAILAGLGSADTQYF.

The chain recombines TRBV4-1 with TRBJ2-5; weak D call: TRBD2 (6 bases). V lost 0 bases to trimming and J lost 4 bases, with 12 bases between them. CDR1 and CDR2 from the germline V gene are MGHRA and YSYEKL. The CDR3 spans 15 residues. CDR3 protein: CASSQENRRGETQYF. The DNA for the CDR3 is TGCGCCAGCAGCCAAGAGAACAGGCGGGGAGAGACCCAGTACTTC.

This clonotype has just a few counts. The chain combines TRBV5-1 with TRBJ1-6; TRBD1 aligns across 7 bases. V lost 4 bases, J lost 3 bases, and 7 bases stayed unmatched. There are 16 residues in the CDR3. From germline, CDR1 is SGHRS and CDR2 YFSETQ. The CDR3 region has the DNA TGCGCCAGCAGCGGCACAGGGGCCCTCTATAATTCACCCCTCCACTTT. Translated, it gives CASSGTGALYNSPLHF.

This clonotype has ten or more counts. The chain joins TRBV29-1 to TRBJ2-1, with D tentatively TRBD1 or TRBD2 (7 bases each). The V gene's germline CDR1 is SQVTM and CDR2 ANQGSEA. The CDR3 extends over 15 amino acids. Deletions cut 3 bases from V and 9 bases from J, with 21 bases between. The CDR3 sequence: CSVEDRRGGPSEQFF. Written as DNA, the CDR3 is TGCAGCGTTGAGGACAGGAGGGGGGGGCCCTCTGAGCAGTTCTTC.

J is TRBJ2-6 and V is TRBV11-2, with a possible D match to TRBD1 (6 bases). Germline CDR1 reads SGHAT; CDR2 reads FQNNGV. Trimming cost V 3 bases and J 2 bases, with 11 bases left between them. The CDR3 runs to 16 residues. CDR3 nucleotide sequence: TGTGCCAGCAGCTTTACAGGGTCTCCTGGGGCCAACGTCCTGACTTTC. As protein: CASSFTGSPGANVLTF.

This clonotype was counted between two and nine times. This chain links TRBV6-5 with TRBJ1-4, with TRBD1 as a possible D gene (6 bases). CDR1 is MNHEY and CDR2 is SVGAGI in the germline V gene. V dropped 2 bases and J dropped 5 bases, with 9 bases sitting between them. The CDR3 covers 14 residues. CDR3 bases: TGTGCCAGCAGTTACGGACAGCAAAATGAAAAACTGTTTTTT. This gives the protein CASSYGQQNEKLFF.

The gene calls are TRBV12-3 or TRBV12-4 and TRBJ2-1; D possibly matches TRBD1 or TRBD2 (6 bases each). CDR3 length: 13 amino acids. Trimming removed 3 bases at V and 9 bases at J, with 12 bases between. CDR3 DNA sequence: TGTGCCAGCAGTTTCGACGGGGGCGGTGAGCAGTTCTTC. It is translated as CASSFDGGGEQFF.

The chain employs TRBV11-3 and TRBJ2-6; 7 positions match TRBD2. From germline, CDR1 is SGHNT and CDR2 YENEEA. The CDR3 totals 17 residues. J gave up 2 bases and V 5 bases, and 9 bases lay outside the gene matches. CDR3 amino acids: CASSTKEAGAGANVLTF. Written as DNA, the CDR3 is TGTGCCAGCAGCACAAAGGAGGCGGGGGCTGGGGCCAACGTCCTGACTTTC.

As DNA, the CDR3 is TGTGCCAGCAGTTTCGAGACCAGGGAGTTCTTC. Translated: CASSFETREFF. This chain uses TRBV28 with TRBJ2-1; D may be TRBD1 (5 bases). Germline-derived CDR1 and CDR2 are MDHEN and SYDVKM. The CDR3 length is 11 residues. V gave up 3 bases and J gave up 14 bases, with 11 bases separating them.

This clonotype appeared a few times. V usage is TRBV27 and J usage is TRBJ2-7; 7 positions match TRBD2. The ends lost 0 bases at V and 5 bases at J; junction bases unmatched: 13. The CDR3 consists of 17 residues. Germline V gene data show CDR1 as MNHEY and CDR2 as SMNVEV (reference sequence). The CDR3 protein is CASSLSTGAGVKNEQYF. CDR3 nucleotides: TGTGCCAGCAGTTTATCTACCGGGGCGGGAGTCAAGAACGAGCAGTACTTC.

This clonotype was seen many times. This chain connects TRBV28 to TRBJ2-7; 11 bases are shared with TRBD2. The V gene end was trimmed by 1 base and the J gene end by 6 bases; junction bases not matched to a gene: 5. This CDR3 is built from 15 residues. The germline CDR1 and CDR2 sequences are MDHEN and SYDVKM. The CDR3 sequence: CASSLSVAGGGEQYF. The CDR3 DNA reads TGTGCCAGCAGTTTATCGGTAGCGGGAGGGGGCGAGCAGTACTTC. Full variable domain (remainder filled in from reference TRBV28 and TRBJ2-7): DVKVTQSSRYLVKRTGEKVFLECVQDMDHENMFWYRQDPGLGLRLIYFSYDVKMKEKGDIPEGYSVSREKKERFSLILESASTNQTSMYLCASSLSVAGGGEQYFGPGTRLTVT.

This chain uses TRBV6-1 with TRBJ2-1; 8 bases are a match to TRBD1. CDR1 and CDR2 from the germline V gene are MNHNS and SASEGT. The CDR3 loop spans 14 amino acids. Trimming at V came to 10 bases and at J to 0 bases, leaving 5 bases not matched to a gene. The chain's CDR3 is CATRTGSSYNEQFF. The CDR3, as DNA: TGTGCCACCAGGACAGGGAGCTCCTACAATGAGCAGTTCTTC.

This clonotype was found many times. J is TRBJ2-7 and V is TRBV11-2; D not certain. CDR1 is SGHAT and CDR2 is FQNNGV in the germline V gene. Trimming left V 5 bases short and J 6 bases short, with 17 bases between. The CDR3 length is 14 residues. The CDR3 nucleotides read TGTGCCAGCAGCCTTGGTGGGCCCTGGCGCGAGCAGTACGTC. It translates to CASSLGGPWREQYV.

This clonotype was observed a few times. The J gene is TRBJ2-3, the V gene TRBV6-1, with TRBD2 matching 11 bases. V lost 6 bases to trimming and J lost 2 bases; unmatched junction nucleotides: 16. This CDR3 comprises 19 residues. The germline CDR1 and CDR2 sequences are MNHNS and SASEGT. The chain's CDR3 is CASRPRLSSGGSITDTQYF. The CDR3 DNA sequence: TGTGCCAGCAGGCCCAGGCTGTCTAGCGGGGGGTCAATCACAGATACGCAGTATTTT.

The DNA of the CDR3 is TGTGCCAGCAGTCCCTGGAGCACAGATACGCAGTATTTT. Amino acid sequence: CASSPWSTDTQYF. This chain joins TRBV27 and TRBJ2-3, with D uncertain. The ends were cut back, 5 bases at V and 0 bases at J, with 6 bases in the middle. Germline V lookup: CDR1 MNHEY, CDR2 SMNVEV (reference sequence). The CDR3 length is 13 residues.

This clonotype turned up a few times. The chain employs TRBV5-6 and TRBJ2-3; maybe TRBD2 (7 bases). Germline lookup yields CDR1 SGHDT and CDR2 YYEEEE. With 4 bases removed from V and 0 bases from J, the gap between germline ends came to 15 bases. The CDR3 covers 16 residues. CDR3 coding DNA: TGTGCCAGCAGCCCCCCCGGGGGGCATAGCACAGATACGCAGTATTTT. This codes for CASSPPGGHSTDTQYF. Based on the CDR3 plus reference TRBV5-6 and TRBJ2-3, the full variable domain is DAGVTQSPTHLIKTRGQQVTLRCSPKSGHDTVSWYQQALGQGPQFIFQYYEEEERQRGNFPDRFSGHQFPNYSSELNVNALLLGDSALYLCASSPPGGHSTDTQYFGPGTRLTVL.

This clonotype was counted at least ten times. The chain combines TRBV25-1 with TRBJ2-4; D is ambiguous. The CDR3 has 15 amino acids. V lost 6 bases and J lost 3, with 15 bases in between. Germline CDR1 MGHDK, CDR2 SYGVNS. The CDR3 sequence: CASSPPEGGKNIQYF. The CDR3 DNA reads TGTGCCAGCAGCCCCCCGGAAGGTGGCAAAAACATTCAGTACTTC.

V and J are TRBV20-1 and TRBJ1-5; TRBD1 matches 7 bases. V lost 4 bases, J lost 3 bases, and 9 bases stayed unmatched. Germline V gene data show CDR1 as DFQATT and CDR2 as SNEGSKA (reference sequence). This CDR3 spans 15 amino acids. For the CDR3, the DNA is TGCAGTGCTACTTCGACAGGGTACTACAATCAGCCCCAGCATTTT. It codes for CSATSTGYYNQPQHF.

This clonotype has more than one count but fewer than ten. V and J are TRBV5-1 and TRBJ2-3; 8 bases match TRBD2. The CDR3 has 17 amino acids. J was trimmed by 0 bases and V by 4 bases; bases with no gene match: 10. Germline V CDR1 and CDR2: SGHRS, YFSETQ. Here the CDR3 reads CASSPVAGRPSTDTQYF. DNA for the CDR3: TGCGCCAGCAGCCCGGTAGCGGGGCGACCTAGCACAGATACGCAGTATTTT. The entire variable domain, with the rest obtained from reference TRBV5-1 and TRBJ2-3, is as follows: KAGVTQTPRYLIKTRGQQVTLSCSPISGHRSVSWYQQTPGQGLQFLFEYFSETQRNKGNFPGRFSGRQFSNSRSEMNVSTLELGDSALYLCASSPVAGRPSTDTQYFGPGTRLTVL.

This clonotype appeared a few times. This chain links TRBV12-3 or TRBV12-4 with TRBJ1-2; D uncertain. V dropped 6 bases and J dropped 2 bases, with 13 bases sitting between them. This CDR3 has 14 amino acids. The DNA of the CDR3 is TGTGCCAGCAGGCCCTCGGTACTCAACTATGGCTACACCTTC. Amino acid sequence: CASRPSVLNYGYTF.